The source of this TCR beta chain is a study of shared clonotypes between healthy human individuals. Whole-study context: The people who gave samples were a couple of women and a few men aged 18 to 49.

The CDR3 length is 14 residues. Germline V gene data show CDR1 as LNHDA and CDR2 as SQIVND (reference sequence). V lost 8 bases, J lost 3 bases, and 10 bases stayed unmatched. Using immunoSEQ multiplex PCR, the repertoire was profiled, and TCRdb retains in-frame clones only, with some absent. The sample has 2 million to 2.5 million clones; under 95% are singletons. The rearrangement joins TRBV19 to TRBJ2-7; 7 nucleotides align to TRBD1. This sequence was found in a young man in good health. Some clones in this sample may be carry-over from other donors' samples. Sequenced material: naive CD4+ T cells from PBMCs. The subset: CD45RA+ positively selected. The CDR3 loop reads CASSPTGVFYEQYF. The DNA of the CDR3 is TGTGCCAGTTCCCCTACAGGGGTTTTCTACGAGCAGTACTTC.